The T cell receptor beta chain described here comes from a study of Ad26.COV2.S vaccination and SARS-CoV-2 variants. Sequenced by immunoSEQ multiplex PCR; TCRdb stores in-frame clones only, minus some. The data hold approximately 400,000 clones, with about 83% observed a single time. The sample's treatment: 15 to 20 received Ad26.COV2.S at low or high dose, single or two shots; about five received placebo; per-sample allocation not given. Samples analyzed were those drawn on day 63 after the first vaccine or placebo injection. The CDR3 sequence is 15 residues long. CDR1 and CDR2 (germline): SGHVS, FNYEAQ. Trimming took 1 base from V and 9 from J; bases not matched to a gene: 4.

The rearrangement joins TRBV7-6 to TRBJ2-4, with 12 bases matching TRBD2. The sequenced sample was peripheral blood, obtained in a trial of Ad26.COV2.S vaccine versus placebo. The TCR comes from a person aged 18-65 years who received the Ad26.COV2.S COVID-19 vaccine or a placebo. Here the CDR3 DNA reads TGTGCCAGCAGCTTAGGGACTAGCGGGGCAGGCATTCAGTACTTC. Amino acids: CASSLGTSGAGIQYF. The full variable domain, rest sourced from reference TRBV7-6 and TRBJ2-4, is GAGVSQSPRYKVTKRGQDVALRCDPISGHVSLYWYRQALGQGPEFLTYFNYEAQQDKSGLPNDRFSAERPEGSISTLTIQRTEQRDSAMYRCASSLGTSGAGIQYFGAGTRLSVL.